A single sample gave rise to the 18 T cell receptor beta chains below, sequenced in a study of blood T cell repertoires in COVID-19 (dated by TCRdb to the early 2020s). Library preparation employed the immunoSEQ multiplex PCR assay. The source is immuneACCESS, and TCRdb retained only in-frame sequences with V and J called. Part of the clones is not carried over; for the studies checked, unresolved V genes explain less than half of this, and the remainder is unexplained. This sample lists approximately 15,000 clones; 80% were detected once. Together, the top ten hold 16% of the sample. Sequencing was performed on peripheral blood. The receptors here all came from a human donor in a cohort sampled during active COVID-19.

This clone was counted only a few times. This chain uses TRBV7-9 with TRBJ2-7; TRBD2 is a possible D gene (5 bases). CDR1 is SEHNR, CDR2 FQNEAQ, per germline (reference sequence). This CDR3 comprises 14 residues. The V and J ends lost 5 bases and 6 bases respectively, with 17 bases between them. CDR3 protein: CASSPEDGNLEQYF. In DNA, the CDR3 is TGTGCCAGCAGCCCAGAAGACGGGAACCTCGAGCAGTACTTC.

V gene TRBV6-2 or TRBV6-3 combines with J gene TRBJ2-3; TRBD1 is a possible D gene (7 bases). The CDR3 has 17 amino acids. V was trimmed by 2 bases and J by 0 bases, leaving 15 bases between them. Looked up from germline, CDR1 is MNHEY and CDR2 is SVGEGT. The CDR3: CASSYGGTVASTDTQYF. As DNA, the CDR3 is TGTGCCAGCAGTTACGGGGGGACAGTCGCTAGCACAGATACGCAGTATTTT.

The chain uses TRBV7-9 and TRBJ2-1; 8 bases map to TRBD1. The V segment lost 5 bases and the J segment 9 bases; nucleotides outside the gene matches: 6. The germline V gene encodes CDR1 SEHNR and CDR2 FQNEAQ (reference sequence). The CDR3 covers 13 residues. Here the CDR3 DNA reads TGTGCCAGCAGCCCCCGGGACAGGCGTGAGCAGTTCTTC. It codes for CASSPRDRREQFF.

The V and J genes are TRBV9 and TRBJ2-3, with 7 bases fitting TRBD2. The germline V gene has CDR1 SGDLS and CDR2 YYNGEE. V lost 2 bases and J lost 1; bases outside the gene matches: 1. This CDR3 region has 14 residues. CDR3 protein: CASSVTSGTDTQYF. CDR3 in DNA: TGTGCCAGCAGCGTCACTAGCGGCACAGATACGCAGTATTTT.

This clone has a handful of counts. The rearrangement uses TRBV7-2 and TRBJ1-2; TRBD1 matches at 11 bases. In germline, CDR1 is SGHTA, CDR2 FQGNSA. Trimming removed 4 bases from V and 8 bases from J; junction bases left unmatched: 3. The CDR3 has 13 amino acids. The CDR3: CASSSGQGAGYTF. The CDR3 DNA is TGTGCCAGCAGCTCTGGACAGGGGGCCGGCTACACCTTC.

The chain employs TRBV21-1 and TRBJ2-3; TRBD2 is taken as the D call from the table, unchecked against the DNA. TRBV21-1 is noted as a pseudogene. This CDR3 contains 16 residues. The CDR3 region has the DNA TGTGCCAGCAGCTTGGGGGAACTAGCGGGAGGAGGTACGCAGTATTTT. Residues: CASSLGELAGGGTQYF.

This clone is termed medium-sized. The DNA for the CDR3 is TGTGCCACCAGTGACCCCTCTAGGAGGGGAAATGAGCAGTTCTTC. This gives the protein CATSDPSRRGNEQFF. The genes are TRBV24-1 and TRBJ2-1, with D possibly TRBD2 on 6 matching bases. Germline CDR1 reads KGHDR; CDR2 reads SFDVKD. Trimming shortened V by 4 bases and J by 7 bases, and 16 bases separated the two germline ends. This CDR3 is built from 15 residues.

The chain recombines TRBV28 with TRBJ2-2, with a tentative D call TRBD2 (6 bases). Germline CDR1 and CDR2: MDHEN and SYDVKM. V lost 8 bases and J 1 base, leaving 11 bases between the germline ends. The CDR3 is 14 residues long. In DNA form, the CDR3 reads TGTGCCAGCCAAGCCGGGGGGAACACCGGGGAGCTGTTTTTT. This translates into CASQAGGNTGELFF.

This chain uses TRBV5-1 with TRBJ1-1; D possibly corresponds to TRBD1 (5 bases). From germline, CDR1 is SGHRS and CDR2 YFSETQ. Deletions cut 0 bases from V and 0 bases from J, with 9 bases between. The CDR3 totals 15 residues. The CDR3 spells CASSLVGGMNTEAFF. As DNA, the CDR3 is TGCGCCAGCAGCTTGGTCGGGGGGATGAACACTGAAGCTTTCTTT.

J is TRBJ2-7 and V is TRBV7-2, with TRBD2 identical over 13 bases. V trimming: 1 base; J trimming: 0 bases; junction bases outside the gene matches: 6. The germline V gene encodes CDR1 SGHTA and CDR2 FQGNSA. This CDR3 is 18 amino acids long. DNA of the CDR3: TGTGCCAGCAGCTTAGTGGTGACTAGCGGGGGGAACTCCTACGAGCAGTACTTC. Encoded protein: CASSLVVTSGGNSYEQYF.

The J gene is TRBJ1-1, the V gene TRBV5-1; 7 bases are a match to TRBD1. CDR1 SGHRS and CDR2 YFSETQ come from the germline V gene. V lost 4 bases, J lost 0 bases, and 6 bases stayed unmatched. This CDR3 region has 15 residues. The CDR3 loop reads CASSGTAGLNTEAFF. CDR3 nucleotide sequence: TGCGCCAGCAGCGGGACAGCCGGATTGAACACTGAAGCTTTCTTT. The full variable domain, with the rest looked up from reference TRBV5-1 and TRBJ1-1, is KAGVTQTPRYLIKTRGQQVTLSCSPISGHRSVSWYQQTPGQGLQFLFEYFSETQRNKGNFPGRFSGRQFSNSRSEMNVSTLELGDSALYLCASSGTAGLNTEAFFGQGTRLTVV.

This clone has more than one count but fewer than ten. The chain has TRBV28 and TRBJ1-2; perhaps TRBD1 as D (6 bases). Trimming cost V 6 bases and J 4 bases, with 15 bases left between them. Germline lookup yields CDR1 MDHEN and CDR2 SYDVKM. The CDR3 runs to 14 residues. CDR3 in amino acids: CASRESRTAYGYTF. The CDR3 nucleotides read TGTGCCAGCAGAGAGAGCAGGACAGCCTATGGCTACACCTTC.

The chain uses TRBV5-5 and TRBJ2-3; 8 bases fit TRBD1. The CDR3 has 14 amino acids. V lost 5 bases to trimming and J lost 1 base; unmatched junction nucleotides: 3. Looked up from germline, CDR1 is SGHKS and CDR2 is YYEKEE (reference sequence). Here the CDR3 reads CASRATGGTDTQYF. The CDR3 DNA follows: TGTGCCAGCAGAGCGACAGGGGGCACAGATACGCAGTATTTT. The whole variable domain, filled in from reference TRBV5-5 and TRBJ2-3, reads DAGVTQSPTHLIKTRGQQVTLRCSPISGHKSVSWYQQVLGQGPQFIFQYYEKEERGRGNFPDRFSARQFPNYSSELNVNALLLGDSALYLCASRATGGTDTQYFGPGTRLTVL.

The chain carries TRBV3-1 (or the pseudogene TRBV3-2) and TRBJ1-1; D is uncertain. Trimming pared 3 bases from V and 4 bases from J, leaving 6 bases between. In germline, CDR1 is LGHDT, CDR2 YNNKEL (reference sequence). The CDR3 consists of 12 residues. CDR3 sequence: CASSHSPTEAFF. CDR3 coding DNA: TGTGCCAGCAGCCACTCCCCCACTGAAGCTTTCTTT.

This clone counts as large. The CDR3 nucleotides read TGTGCCAGCAGTTATTCCGGGACAGGGGGCGAGCAGTACTTC. Amino acids: CASSYSGTGGEQYF. The chain uses TRBV6-2 or TRBV6-3 and TRBJ2-7; 11 nucleotides line up with TRBD1. This CDR3 comprises 14 residues. Losses at the gene ends were 3 bases for V and 6 bases for J; bases not matched to a gene: 4. Germline assignment: CDR1 MNHEY and CDR2 SVGEGT.

The count of this clone is one. The genes are TRBV25-1 and TRBJ1-2; a possible D gene is TRBD1 (6 bases). The CDR3 is 13 amino acids. Deletions cut 2 bases from V and 4 bases from J, with 8 bases between. Germline-derived CDR1 and CDR2 are MGHDK and SYGVNS. CDR3 residues: CASSEQGTYGYTF. The DNA of the CDR3 is TGTGCCAGCAGTGAACAGGGGACCTATGGCTACACCTTC.

The gene calls are TRBV12-5 and TRBJ2-2, with 9 nucleotides matching TRBD2. The V gene's germline CDR1 is LGHNT and CDR2 FRNRAP. Trimming took 2 bases from V and 6 from J; bases not matched to a gene: 19. There are 20 residues in the CDR3. Here the CDR3 DNA reads TGTGCTAGTGGTTTGTCTAGAGACAGGGTCAAGCGGGAGGAGTCCGGGGAGCTGTTTTTT. Amino acids: CASGLSRDRVKREESGELFF.

The CDR3: CASSVQGNEQYF. CDR3 in DNA: TGTGCCAGCAGTGTACAGGGTAACGAGCAGTACTTC. The chain joins TRBV6-6 to TRBJ2-7; possible D gene TRBD1, 6 bases. This CDR3 has 12 amino acids. V lost 5 bases and J 5 bases, leaving 10 bases between the germline ends. Germline values: CDR1 MNHNY, CDR2 SVGAGI (reference sequence).